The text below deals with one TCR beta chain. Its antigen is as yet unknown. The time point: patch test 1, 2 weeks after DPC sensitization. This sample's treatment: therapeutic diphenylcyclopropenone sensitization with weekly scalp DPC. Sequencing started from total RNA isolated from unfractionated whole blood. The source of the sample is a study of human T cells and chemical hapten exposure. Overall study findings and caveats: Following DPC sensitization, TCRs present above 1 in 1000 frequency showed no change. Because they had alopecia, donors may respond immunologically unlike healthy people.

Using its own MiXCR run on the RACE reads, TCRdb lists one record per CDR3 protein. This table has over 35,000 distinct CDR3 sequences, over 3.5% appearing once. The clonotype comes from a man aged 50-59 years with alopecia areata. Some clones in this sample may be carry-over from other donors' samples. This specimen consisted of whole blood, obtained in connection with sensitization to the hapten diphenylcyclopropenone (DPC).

CDR3 in amino acids: CSARVGPGQPQHF. The CDR3 region has the DNA TGCAGTGCTAGAGTCGGGCCAGGGCAGCCCCAGCATTTT. This chain connects TRBV20-1 to TRBJ1-5; TRBD1 might be the D (5 bases). CDR3 length: 13 amino acids. CDR1 DFQATT and CDR2 SNEGSKA come from the germline V gene (reference sequence). V lost 1 base and J lost 7, with 11 bases in between.